The 30 T cell receptor beta chains below all came from one sample that was sequenced in a study of CD8+ T cells in alopecia areata. Extracted from the samples, RNA was reverse transcribed into cDNA to serve as the sequencing template. The table came from immunoSEQ multiplex PCR; TCRdb's copy has only in-frame clones and leaves some out. The table includes 90,000 to 100,000 clones, around 45% detected once. Sequencing was performed on CD4+ T cells sorted from blood. The origin of the receptors is a human donor with alopecia areata.

V is TRBV29-1 and J is TRBJ2-1; 9 bases match TRBD2. The CDR3 runs 15 residues. Germline CDR1 SQVTM, CDR2 ANQGSEA. J gave up 4 bases and V 4 bases, and 8 bases lay outside the gene matches. The CDR3 sequence is CSVVGGRESYNEQFF. The CDR3 bases are TGCAGCGTTGTTGGCGGGAGGGAATCTTACAATGAGCAGTTCTTC.

This chain links TRBV7-9 with TRBJ2-7; D is uncertain. The V end was cut by 11 bases, the J end by 0 bases, with 17 bases between. Germline-derived CDR1 and CDR2 are SEHNR and FQNEAQ (reference sequence). The CDR3 length is 14 residues. CDR3 nucleotides: TGTGCCGTAATAGCAGCCGGTACCTCCTACGAGCAGTACTTC. Translating it yields CAVIAAGTSYEQYF.

The chain is built from TRBV28 and TRBJ2-5; the D gene is possibly TRBD1 (5 bases). There are 14 residues in the CDR3. Germline CDR1 MDHEN, CDR2 SYDVKM. The V end was cut by 6 bases, the J end by 9 bases, with 20 bases between. The chain's CDR3 is CASRQTAAGSAQYF. DNA for the CDR3: TGTGCCAGCAGGCAGACAGCCGCCGGGTCGGCCCAGTACTTC.

The chain links TRBV5-4 to TRBJ2-2; D is unclear. The CDR3 length is 12 residues. CDR1 and CDR2 from the germline V gene are SGHNT and YYREEE (reference sequence). V dropped 1 base and J dropped 6 bases, with 4 bases sitting between them. DNA of the CDR3: TGTGCCAGCAGCTTGTTATCCGGGGAGCTGTTTTTT. It translates to CASSLLSGELFF. The full variable domain, rest sourced from reference TRBV5-4 and TRBJ2-2, is ETGVTQSPTHLIKTRGQQVTLRCSSQSGHNTVSWYQQALGQGPQFIFQYYREEENGRGNFPPRFSGLQFPNYSSELNVNALELDDSALYLCASSLLSGELFFGEGSRLTVL.

The rearrangement joins TRBV6-1 to TRBJ2-1; a weak D match, TRBD1 (6 bases). Germline CDR1 and CDR2: MNHNS and SASEGT. The CDR3 spans 16 residues. Deletions cut 3 bases from V and 7 bases from J, with 19 bases between. The CDR3 nucleotides read TGTGCCAGCAGTGAGGTGACAGGAACACCAAGGAATGAGCAGTTCTTC. Translating it yields CASSEVTGTPRNEQFF.

In regard to this clone: The junction and the germline gene differ at one end; a read error may be behind it. The chain recombines TRBV6-4 with TRBJ2-7; no clear D gene. There are 9 residues in the CDR3. Looked up from germline, CDR1 is MRHNA and CDR2 is SNTAGT. The CDR3 region has the DNA TGTGCCAGCAGAGCCTACGGTCTCTTC. This sequence encodes CASRAYGLF.

The V and J genes are TRBV5-6 and TRBJ2-5; weak D call: TRBD2 (5 bases). The CDR3 is made up of 13 amino acids. V lost 2 bases and J 5 bases, leaving 10 bases between the germline ends. Germline V lookup: CDR1 SGHDT, CDR2 YYEEEE. This CDR3 is CASSFRDVETQYF. CDR3 coding DNA: TGTGCCAGCAGCTTCCGGGATGTGGAGACCCAGTACTTC.

The CDR3 sequence is CASREGGNNQPQHF. DNA of the CDR3: TGTGCCAGCAGGGAGGGGGGTAACAATCAGCCCCAGCATTTT. The chain recombines TRBV28 with TRBJ1-5; possible D gene TRBD1, 6 bases. The CDR3 totals 14 residues. From germline, CDR1 is MDHEN and CDR2 SYDVKM. With 6 bases removed from V and 3 bases from J, the gap between germline ends came to 12 bases.

Remarks on this clone: This specimen includes other DNA sequences encoding the same CDR3. This rearrangement joins TRBV11-2 to TRBJ1-1; no reliable D call. This CDR3 has 12 amino acids. The V and J ends lost 3 bases and 1 base respectively, with 3 bases between them. Germline V gene lookup returns CDR1 SGHAT and CDR2 FQNNGV. CDR3 sequence: CASSLSNTEAFF. CDR3 coding DNA: TGTGCCAGCAGCTTGTCGAACACTGAAGCTTTCTTT.

V usage is TRBV9 and J usage is TRBJ2-3; TRBD2 agrees at 8 bases. Germline V gene sequence: CDR1 SGDLS, CDR2 YYNGEE. The ends lost 1 base at V and 2 bases at J; junction bases unmatched: 6. This CDR3 comprises 16 residues. Here the CDR3 DNA reads TGTGCCAGCAGCGTATACGGGGGGGCCGTCACAGATACGCAGTATTTT. This gives the protein CASSVYGGAVTDTQYF.

The chain combines TRBV9 with TRBJ2-6; no reliable D call. The ends were cut back, 0 bases at V and 3 bases at J, with 4 bases in the middle. Germline CDR1 and CDR2: SGDLS and YYNGEE. This CDR3 comprises 14 residues. Here the CDR3 DNA reads TGTGCCAGCAGCGTAGCTGGTGGGGCCAACGTCCTGACTTTC. Its protein product is CASSVAGGANVLTF. Full variable domain (missing parts from reference TRBV9 and TRBJ2-6): DSGVTQTPKHLITATGQRVTLRCSPRSGDLSVYWYQQSLDQGLQFLIQYYNGEERAKGNILERFSAQQFPDLHSELNLSSLELGDSALYFCASSVAGGANVLTFGAGSRLTVL.

The chain couples TRBV30 to TRBJ1-2; D is perhaps TRBD1 (5 bases). V was trimmed by 3 bases and J by 4 bases, leaving 18 bases between them. The CDR3 sequence is 15 residues long. Germline CDR1 reads GTSNPN; CDR2 reads SVGIG (reference sequence). In DNA, the CDR3 is TGTGCCTGGAGCGACACTCCGGGGCCTATCTATGGCTACACCTTC. Translation gives CAWSDTPGPIYGYTF.

This chain connects TRBV27 to TRBJ1-6, with D unclear. The CDR3 is 13 residues long. V was pared by 3 bases and J by 9 bases, with 9 bases between. Germline CDR1 and CDR2: MNHEY and SMNVEV (reference sequence). CDR3 sequence reads: CASSFRIGSPLHF. CDR3 sequence (DNA): TGTGCCAGCAGTTTCCGGATCGGTTCACCCCTCCACTTT.

The chain recombines TRBV30 with TRBJ2-7; 7 nucleotides line up with TRBD1. Per germline, CDR1 GTSNPN and CDR2 SVGIG (reference sequence). J gave up 4 bases and V 5 bases, and 5 bases lay outside the gene matches. The CDR3 length is 12 residues. The CDR3: CAWGQAAYEQYF. In nucleotides, the CDR3 is TGTGCCTGGGGACAGGCCGCATACGAGCAGTACTTC.

The chain has TRBV2 and TRBJ2-5, with 7 bases lining up with TRBD1. Trimming took 10 bases from V and 7 from J; bases not matched to a gene: 15. The CDR3 is 14 residues long. Germline CDR1 and CDR2: SNHLY and FYNNEI. The CDR3 loop reads CATKGGQATGTQYF. DNA for the CDR3: TGTGCCACCAAAGGAGGACAGGCTACGGGGACCCAGTACTTC.

V gene TRBV4-2 combines with J gene TRBJ2-7; 8 nucleotides match TRBD1. Per the germline V gene, CDR1 is LGHNA and CDR2 is YNFKEQ. The V segment lost 3 bases and the J segment 2 bases; nucleotides outside the gene matches: 9. The CDR3 length is 16 residues. This chain's CDR3 is CASSQASDRETYEQYF. In DNA, the CDR3 is TGTGCCAGCAGCCAGGCCTCGGACAGGGAAACCTACGAGCAGTACTTC.

The CDR3 loop is CASKTGDLNEQFF. CDR3 DNA sequence: TGTGCCAGCAAAACGGGGGACCTCAATGAGCAGTTCTTC. The rearrangement links TRBV6-1 to TRBJ2-1; tentatively, D is TRBD2 (6 bases). Trimming removed 7 bases from V and 6 bases from J, with 13 bases in between. CDR3 length: 13 amino acids. Germline-derived CDR1 and CDR2 are MNHNS and SASEGT.

The CDR3 DNA follows: TGTGCCAGCAGCTTAGAAGGGCTTAATTCACCCCTCCACTTT. Translated: CASSLEGLNSPLHF. This sequence joins TRBV7-9 and TRBJ1-6; the D is unclear. The CDR3 spans 14 residues. CDR1 and CDR2 (germline): SEHNR, FQNEAQ (reference sequence). The germline V and J ends were trimmed by 1 base and 6 bases, with 7 bases remaining between them.

The rearrangement uses TRBV27 and TRBJ2-7; D might be TRBD1 (5 bases). The CDR3 totals 15 residues. CDR1 MNHEY and CDR2 SMNVEV come from the germline V gene (reference sequence). V dropped 7 bases and J dropped 3 bases, with 19 bases sitting between them. The chain's CDR3 is CASTLGAGQGYEQYF. The DNA of the CDR3 is TGTGCCAGCACCTTAGGGGCCGGACAAGGCTACGAGCAGTACTTC.

The rearrangement links TRBV29-1 to TRBJ2-2; TRBD2 is a possible D gene (6 bases). The CDR3 is made up of 14 amino acids. The V gene lost 7 bases and the J gene lost 6 bases, with 18 bases spanning the gap. CDR1 SQVTM and CDR2 ANQGSEA come from the germline V gene. The CDR3 DNA reads TGCAGCGCGTCAAGGACGGGGGAAGCCGGGGAGCTGTTTTTT. The encoded protein is CSASRTGEAGELFF.

This chain joins TRBV30 and TRBJ2-1, with TRBD1 matching over 8 bases. Unmatched junction bases numbered 9, after V lost 1 base and J lost 1 base. The CDR3 loop spans 17 amino acids. Germline V gives CDR1 GTSNPN, CDR2 SVGIG (reference sequence). The DNA for the CDR3 is TGTGCCTGGAGTGGGGCGACAGGGGCTAAATCCTACAATGAGCAGTTCTTC. Translation gives CAWSGATGAKSYNEQFF.

This clone came up a few times. This chain's CDR3 is CASSEQGNSYNEQFF. The CDR3 bases are TGTGCCAGCAGCGAACAGGGGAATTCCTACAATGAGCAGTTCTTC. This chain links TRBV9 with TRBJ2-1; 7 bases match TRBD1. The CDR3 contains 15 residues. After removal of 3 bases from V and 1 base from J, the junction contained 4 bases not matched to a gene. Germline CDR1 is SGDLS and CDR2 is YYNGEE.

This chain joins TRBV29-1 and TRBJ1-1; 7 bases match TRBD1. Germline V lookup: CDR1 SQVTM, CDR2 ANQGSEA. CDR3 length equals 11 residues. The junction had 6 bases not matched to a gene; V was cut back by 2 bases and J by 12 bases. The CDR3 bases are TGCAGCGTTGAAATGACAGGGCGAACTTTCTTT. Protein product: CSVEMTGRTFF.

The chain combines TRBV29-1 with TRBJ2-7, with a weak D call TRBD1 (6 bases). The CDR3 totals 12 residues. The germline V and J ends were trimmed by 7 bases and 6 bases, with 16 bases remaining between them. The germline V gene has CDR1 SQVTM and CDR2 ANQGSEA. As DNA, the CDR3 is TGCAGCGCACAGGGCCAGCTCGGCGAGCAGTACTTC. This translates into CSAQGQLGEQYF.

This clone was observed a few times. This chain links TRBV25-1 with TRBJ1-6; D gene unclear. Per germline, CDR1 MGHDK and CDR2 SYGVNS. The CDR3 covers 15 residues. V lost 3 bases and J lost 7, with 13 bases in between. CDR3 amino acids: CASSEDALGNSPLHF. CDR3 nucleotide sequence: TGTGCCAGCAGTGAGGATGCATTGGGGAATTCACCCCTCCACTTT.

The table lists this clone with a few counts. The CDR3 loop is CSVRDGGGNQPQHF. The CDR3 DNA follows: TGCAGCGTTAGGGACGGCGGGGGCAATCAGCCCCAGCATTTT. The chain is built from TRBV29-1 and TRBJ1-5; tentatively, D is TRBD1 (5 bases). The V and J ends lost 5 bases and 2 bases respectively, with 13 bases between them. CDR3 length: 14 amino acids. The germline V gene encodes CDR1 SQVTM and CDR2 ANQGSEA. The variable domain in full, completed from reference TRBV29-1 and TRBJ1-5, reads SAVISQKPSRDICQRGTSLTIQCQVDSQVTMMFWYRQQPGQSLTLIATANQGSEATYESGFVIDKFPISRPNLTFSTLTVSNMSPEDSSIYLCSVRDGGGNQPQHFGDGTRLSIL.

The rearrangement uses TRBV2 and TRBJ2-5, with 7 bases that match TRBD1. In germline, CDR1 is SNHLY, CDR2 FYNNEI. The V and J ends lost 9 bases and 1 base, in that order; junction bases with no gene match: 5. CDR3 length: 13 amino acids. CDR3 region: CARTSGGQETQYF. The DNA of the CDR3 is TGTGCCAGGACGTCAGGGGGCCAAGAGACCCAGTACTTC.

This clone was seen a handful of times. The rearrangement joins TRBV30 to TRBJ2-1, with D possibly being TRBD2 (6 bases). The CDR3 runs 17 residues. CDR1 and CDR2 (germline): GTSNPN, SVGIG (reference sequence). V was trimmed by 2 bases and J by 8 bases, leaving 25 bases between them. This CDR3 is CAWSLGVAATQWYEQFF. CDR3 DNA: TGTGCCTGGAGTCTTGGGGTAGCGGCCACCCAGTGGTATGAGCAGTTCTTC. The full variable domain, its missing parts supplied by reference TRBV30 and TRBJ2-1, is SQTIHQWPATLVQPVGSPLSLECTVEGTSNPNLYWYRQAAGRGLQLLFYSVGIGQISSEVPQNLSASRPQDRQFILSSKKLLLSDSGFYLCAWSLGVAATQWYEQFFGPGTRLTVL.

This clone appeared a few times. The genes are TRBV9 and TRBJ1-5; D perhaps matches TRBD1 (6 bases). Trimming removed 0 bases from V and 3 bases from J, with 10 bases in between. The CDR3 covers 15 residues. In germline, CDR1 is SGDLS, CDR2 YYNGEE. Here the CDR3 reads CASSVAGGLNQPQHF. For the CDR3, the DNA is TGTGCCAGCAGCGTAGCGGGGGGCCTCAATCAGCCCCAGCATTTT.

This clone was detected a few times. As DNA, the CDR3 is TGTGCCAGCGCCCCGGGACAGGGGAATTCACCCCTCCACTTT. Protein: CASAPGQGNSPLHF. V and J are TRBV2 and TRBJ1-6; 10 nucleotides match TRBD1. With V trimmed by 8 bases and J by 7 bases, 5 bases remained unmatched. This CDR3 is 14 amino acids long. Germline CDR1 and CDR2: SNHLY and FYNNEI.